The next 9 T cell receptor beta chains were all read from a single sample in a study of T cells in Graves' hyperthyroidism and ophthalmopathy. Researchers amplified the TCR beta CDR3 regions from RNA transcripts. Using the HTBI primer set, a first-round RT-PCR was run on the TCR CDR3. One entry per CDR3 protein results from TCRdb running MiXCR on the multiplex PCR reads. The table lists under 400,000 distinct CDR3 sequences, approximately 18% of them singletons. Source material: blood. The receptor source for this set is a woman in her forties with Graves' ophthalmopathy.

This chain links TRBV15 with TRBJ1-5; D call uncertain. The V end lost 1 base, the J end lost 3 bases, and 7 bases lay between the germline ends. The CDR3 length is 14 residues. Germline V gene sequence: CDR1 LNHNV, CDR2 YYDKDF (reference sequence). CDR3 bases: TGTGCCACCAGCAGAGTTGGTGTCAATCAGCCCCAGCATTTT. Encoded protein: CATSRVGVNQPQHF.

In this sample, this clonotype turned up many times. DNA of the CDR3: TGTGCCAGCAGTGACCTAGGTGATTCGGCCAAAAACATTCAGTACTTC. Translated, it gives CASSDLGDSAKNIQYF. The rearrangement links TRBV6-1 to TRBJ2-4; D remains unclear. Per germline, CDR1 MNHNS and CDR2 SASEGT. Trimming took 3 bases from V and 1 from J, leaving 13 bases between them. The CDR3 has 16 residues.

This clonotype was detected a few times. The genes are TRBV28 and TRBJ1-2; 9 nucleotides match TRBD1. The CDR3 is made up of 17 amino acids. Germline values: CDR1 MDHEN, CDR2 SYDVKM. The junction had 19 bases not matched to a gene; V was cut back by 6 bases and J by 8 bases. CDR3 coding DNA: TGTGCCAGCAGGCTGTACCGGGACAGGGACGGGTTCCAGGGCTACACCTTC. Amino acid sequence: CASRLYRDRDGFQGYTF.

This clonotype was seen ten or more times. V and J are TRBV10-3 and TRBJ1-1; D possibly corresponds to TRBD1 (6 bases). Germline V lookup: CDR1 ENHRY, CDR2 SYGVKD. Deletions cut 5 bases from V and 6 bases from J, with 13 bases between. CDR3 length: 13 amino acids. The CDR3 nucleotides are TGTGCCATCAGTCTGGGGGACACCGCTGAAGCTTTCTTT. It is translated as CAISLGDTAEAFF.

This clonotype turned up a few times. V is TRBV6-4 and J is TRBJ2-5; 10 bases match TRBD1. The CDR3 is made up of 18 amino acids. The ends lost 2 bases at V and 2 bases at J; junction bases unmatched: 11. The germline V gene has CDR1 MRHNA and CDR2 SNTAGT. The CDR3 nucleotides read TGTGCCAGCAGTGACCTGCTTGGGACAGGGGTTGAACAAGAGACCCAGTACTTC. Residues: CASSDLLGTGVEQETQYF.

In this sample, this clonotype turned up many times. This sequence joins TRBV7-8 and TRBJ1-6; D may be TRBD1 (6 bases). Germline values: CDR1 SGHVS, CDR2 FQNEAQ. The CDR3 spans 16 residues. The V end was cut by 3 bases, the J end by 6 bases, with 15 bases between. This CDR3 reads CASSFPSGGGNSPLHF. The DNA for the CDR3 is TGTGCCAGCAGCTTTCCTAGTGGGGGCGGTAATTCACCCCTCCACTTT.

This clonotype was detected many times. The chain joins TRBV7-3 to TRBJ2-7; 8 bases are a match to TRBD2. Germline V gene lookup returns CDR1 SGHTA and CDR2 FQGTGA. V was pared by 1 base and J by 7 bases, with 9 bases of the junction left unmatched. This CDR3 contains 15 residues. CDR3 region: CASSLNTAGGAEQYF. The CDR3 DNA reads TGTGCCAGCAGCTTAAATACGGCGGGAGGCGCTGAGCAGTACTTC.

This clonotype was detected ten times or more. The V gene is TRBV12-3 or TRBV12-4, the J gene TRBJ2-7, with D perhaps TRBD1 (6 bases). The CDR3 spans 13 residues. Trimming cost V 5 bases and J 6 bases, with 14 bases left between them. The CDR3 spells CASSGIQGPEQYF. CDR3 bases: TGTGCCAGCAGTGGGATACAGGGTCCCGAGCAGTACTTC.

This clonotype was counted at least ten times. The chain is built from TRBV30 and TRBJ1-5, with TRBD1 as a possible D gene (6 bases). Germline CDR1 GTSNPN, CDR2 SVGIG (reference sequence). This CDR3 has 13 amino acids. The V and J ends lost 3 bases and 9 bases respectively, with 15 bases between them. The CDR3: CAWSLVGGRPQHF. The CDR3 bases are TGTGCCTGGAGCCTCGTGGGGGGCCGGCCCCAGCATTTT.